The T cell receptor (beta chain) described here comes from a study of blood T cell repertoires in COVID-19 (TCRdb year 2020). Concerning the study at large: The collaborator samples originated in the United States, Italy and Spain and spanned the acute and convalescent phases of COVID-19. The samples were drawn from two sources: the first 160 participants of the ongoing ImmuneRACE study, and over 1,000 subjects contributed by 6 global collaborators. The material from the prospective study consisted of cDNA or gDNA derived from T cells, B-cell-depleted T cells, or PBMCs. Nearly every sample came with metadata listing a de-identified subject ID, COVID-19 status, age in years and sex. A freely available public database, intended as a resource for researchers studying the immune response to SARS-CoV-2, is where the repertoires were released. The dataset comprised deeply sampled blood TCRbeta repertoires from subjects exposed to, actively infected with, or recovered from COVID-19. Where available, HLA class I and class II types were obtained from metadata supplied by the sample provider rather than from assay-based typing. The full study reports these points: The amount of clinical and demographic metadata varied by source and participant and was provided uncurated.

Another Seattle source contributed samples from volunteer blood donors who had recovered from COVID-19. Each collaborating institution followed its own protocols to collect whole blood in K2EDTA tubes. For TCRbeta analysis, collaborators shipped samples as frozen whole blood, isolated PBMCs, or DNA extracted from either of those sample types. TCRbeta CDR3 regions were amplified from genomic DNA by means of the immunoSEQ Assay, a bias-controlled multiplex PCR. Regarding the original processing steps: The number of nucleated cells in each sample was estimated from the amplification of reference gene primers within the assay. Sequence reads were collapsed and filtered to measure the absolute abundance of every unique TCRbeta CDR3 rearrangement. For each sample, productive Simpson clonality was calculated as the square root of Simpson's diversity index over productive rearrangements. Not all clones reach the TCRdb copy of this immuneACCESS table, which keeps in-frame sequences only. Checked studies attribute under half of the gap to unresolved V genes and leave the rest unexplained. For V, J and clone size, that table is used; D and trimming come from the DNA. Present in this sample are around 280,000 clones, about 86% of which were seen just once. Jointly, the top ten make up 2.1% of the sample.

According to the germline V gene (reference sequence), CDR1 reads SGHKS and CDR2 reads YYEKEE. At the junction V is shortened by 4 bases and J by 0 bases, with 19 bases in between. The CDR3, cysteine through phenylalanine, is 18 amino acids long. Only the CDR3 region is kept as DNA, spanning 54 bases read in frame from base 1. This clone appeared a single time. The specificity of this receptor is unknown. Base qualities are not at hand, and no much larger clone is one base apart. The sequence is built from TRBV5-5 and TRBJ1-4, and TRBD1 may be the D gene, going by 6 matching bases. Material for sequencing was peripheral blood. This TCR was recovered from a woman aged 30 to 39 who had recovered from COVID-19. The CDR3 corresponds to CASSPGGRGSSTNEKLFF. The DNA sequence is as follows: TGTGCCAGCAGCCCCGGTGGGAGGGGGTCCTCAACTAATGAAAAACTGTTTTTT.